Below are 31 T cell receptor beta chains sequenced from a single sample in a study of metastatic and nonmetastatic thyroid tumors. MiXCR was used by TCRdb to re-call the PCR reads. Among roughly 10,000 clones listed, 35% to 45% were seen once. Before thyroid surgery, none of the patients had received any treatment. Sequencing was carried out using tumor tissue. All receptors derive from a female donor with papillary thyroid cancer or a benign thyroid nodule (not recorded which). Some clones in this sample may be carry-over from other donors' samples.

The gene calls are TRBV5-1 and TRBJ1-6, with D maybe TRBD1 (5 bases). Germline V gene data show CDR1 as SGHRS and CDR2 as YFSETQ. Trimming stripped 6 bases from V and 8 bases from J, with 15 bases between. CDR3 length equals 14 residues. The CDR3 sequence: CASTPAGGYSPLHF. CDR3 sequence (DNA): TGCGCCAGCACCCCGGCGGGGGGTTATTCACCCCTCCACTTT. Looking up the rest from reference TRBV5-1 and TRBJ1-6 gives the full variable domain: KAGVTQTPRYLIKTRGQQVTLSCSPISGHRSVSWYQQTPGQGLQFLFEYFSETQRNKGNFPGRFSGRQFSNSRSEMNVSTLELGDSALYLCASTPAGGYSPLHFGNGTRLTVT.

This clone is labeled medium-sized. The V call is TRBV11-2, the J call TRBJ2-5, with D perhaps matching TRBD1 (5 bases). Germline CDR1 reads SGHAT; CDR2 reads FQNNGV. V gave up 1 base and J gave up 2 bases, with 5 bases separating them. The CDR3 is 13 residues long. DNA of the CDR3: TGTGCCAGCAGCTTAGGACAGCAAGAGACCCAGTACTTC. Translation: CASSLGQQETQYF.

The rearrangement uses TRBV9 and TRBJ2-1; 7 bases map to TRBD2. Per germline, CDR1 SGDLS and CDR2 YYNGEE. CDR3 length equals 16 residues. Losses at the gene ends were 0 bases for V and 6 bases for J; bases not matched to a gene: 9. CDR3 DNA sequence: TGTGCCAGCAGCGTAGCTAGCGGCGTCCACCCCAATGAGCAGTTCTTC. Its translation is CASSVASGVHPNEQFF.

The chain uses TRBV2 and TRBJ2-7; a weak D match, TRBD2 (6 bases). V gave up 6 bases and J gave up 5 bases, with 14 bases separating them. Germline V gene sequence: CDR1 SNHLY, CDR2 FYNNEI. The CDR3 length is 13 residues. In DNA form, the CDR3 reads TGTGCCAGCAGCGGGGTGGAGGGGAACGAGCAGTACTTC. Encoded protein: CASSGVEGNEQYF.

The rearrangement uses TRBV7-6 and TRBJ1-5, with unresolved D. The germline V and J ends were trimmed by 0 bases and 10 bases, with 7 bases remaining between them. This CDR3 comprises 12 residues. Germline CDR1 SGHVS, CDR2 FNYEAQ. CDR3 coding DNA: TGTGCCAGCAGCTTAGCCGATGGACCCCAGCATTTT. It translates to CASSLADGPQHF.

In its sample, this clone was seen a few times. The V gene is TRBV29-1, the J gene TRBJ2-1; 7 bases are a match to TRBD2. Germline loops: CDR1 SQVTM, CDR2 ANQGSEA. The CDR3 is made up of 15 amino acids. Trimming at V came to 4 bases and at J to 1 base, leaving 7 bases not matched to a gene. CDR3 sequence (DNA): TGCAGCGTTGTCTTTGCGCGGGGGTCCTACAATGAGCAGTTCTTC. It is translated as CSVVFARGSYNEQFF.

The table lists this clone with many counts. The chain uses TRBV7-2 and TRBJ2-4, with 10 nucleotides matching TRBD1. CDR3 size: 15 residues. Per germline, CDR1 SGHTA and CDR2 FQGNSA. Losses at the gene ends were 2 bases for V and 7 bases for J; bases not matched to a gene: 5. CDR3 loop: CASSLPDRGRNIQYF. CDR3 nucleotide sequence: TGTGCCAGCAGCTTACCCGACAGGGGGCGCAACATTCAGTACTTC.

The chain couples TRBV7-2 to TRBJ2-7; TRBD1 matches at 7 bases. With 4 bases clipped from V and 3 bases from J, the junction kept 3 bases outside the gene matches. The CDR3 has 13 amino acids. CDR1 is SGHTA, CDR2 FQGNSA, per germline. CDR3 nucleotides: TGTGCCAGCAGCTATAGGGACAGCTACGAGCAGTACTTC. Translating gives CASSYRDSYEQYF.

The chain links TRBV28 to TRBJ2-3, with TRBD1 matching over 10 bases. The V gene's germline CDR1 is MDHEN and CDR2 SYDVKM. This CDR3 contains 15 residues. Trimming cost V 6 bases and J 6 bases; bases outside gene matches: 9. The CDR3 DNA reads as TGTGCCAGCAGCCCGGGACAGGGGATCACCGATACGCAGTATTTT. It translates to CASSPGQGITDTQYF.

The gene calls are TRBV5-1 and TRBJ2-5; a possible D gene is TRBD2 (6 bases). Germline values: CDR1 SGHRS, CDR2 YFSETQ. This CDR3 spans 14 amino acids. V lost 0 bases to trimming and J lost 7 bases, with 13 bases between them. The CDR3: CASSLAGQGGTQYF. The CDR3, as DNA: TGCGCCAGCAGCTTGGCCGGCCAGGGAGGGACCCAGTACTTC.

The chain recombines TRBV5-1 with TRBJ2-3; TRBD2 agrees at 13 bases. Germline CDR1 reads SGHRS; CDR2 reads YFSETQ. The CDR3 spans 18 residues. Germline trimming cut 3 bases from V and 1 base from J; bases unmatched to any gene: 8. This CDR3 is CASSSSGTSGKGTDTQYF. The CDR3 DNA reads as TGCGCCAGCAGCTCGAGCGGGACTAGCGGGAAAGGCACAGATACGCAGTATTTT.

This clone was recorded a few times. This clone may be a read error of a much larger clone one base away. The chain has TRBV7-6 and TRBJ2-2; 13 bases are a match to TRBD2. The germline gives CDR1 SGHVS, CDR2 FNYEAQ. The CDR3 totals 19 residues. CDR3 in amino acids: CAGSLVTGTSGTNTGELFF. The CDR3 DNA reads as TGTGCTGGCAGCTTAGTTACCGGGACTAGCGGGACGAACACCGGGGAGCTGTTTTTT.

Sample share makes this clone medium-sized. The chain links TRBV4-1 to TRBJ2-5; D is ambiguous. Looked up from germline, CDR1 is MGHRA and CDR2 is YSYEKL. Trimming stripped 0 bases from V and 7 bases from J, with 12 bases between. This CDR3 has 14 residues. The DNA for the CDR3 is TGCGCCAGCAGCCAAGATCTTATAGGTTGGACCCAGTACTTC. The encoded protein is CASSQDLIGWTQYF.

By its share, this clone is medium-sized (0.01 to 0.1%). The rearrangement uses TRBV7-3 and TRBJ2-7; D unclear. Germline V gives CDR1 SGHTA, CDR2 FQGTGA. V was trimmed by 5 bases and J by 4 bases, leaving 6 bases between them. This CDR3 is built from 11 residues. The CDR3 DNA sequence: TGTGCCAGCAGCCCTGTTTACGAGCAGTACTTC. It encodes CASSPVYEQYF. The entire variable domain, with the rest obtained from reference TRBV7-3 and TRBJ2-7, is as follows: GAGVSQTPSNKVTEKGKYVELRCDPISGHTALYWYRQSLGQGPEFLIYFQGTGAADDSGLPNDRFFAVRPEGSVSTLKIQRTERGDSAVYLCASSPVYEQYFGPGTRLTVT.

This clone was counted ten times or more. This may be a read error, as it is one base from a much larger clone. Within the sample, other DNA sequences also encode this same CDR3. V is TRBV6-1 and J is TRBJ1-6; D is ambiguous. CDR3 length equals 13 residues. Germline-derived CDR1 and CDR2 are MNHNS and SASEGT. DNA of the CDR3: TGCGCCAGCAAGGGAACAGAGTATTCACCCCTCCACTTT. This encodes CASKGTEYSPLHF.

The rearrangement links TRBV6-1 to TRBJ2-3; D might be TRBD1 (5 bases). The CDR3 has 18 residues. V lost 2 bases and J lost 0, with 18 bases in between. Germline values: CDR1 MNHNS, CDR2 SASEGT. The chain's CDR3 is CASSENAPQAPSTDTQYF. As DNA, the CDR3 is TGTGCCAGCAGTGAAAATGCCCCACAGGCCCCTAGCACAGATACGCAGTATTTT.

This clone was seen only a few times. This sequence joins TRBV12-5 and TRBJ2-3; 11 nucleotides align to TRBD2. Germline CDR1 LGHNT, CDR2 FRNRAP. The CDR3 extends over 18 amino acids. V trimming: 2 bases; J trimming: 0 bases; junction bases outside the gene matches: 7. The CDR3 reads CASGLRLAGGTSTDTQYF. The DNA for the CDR3 is TGTGCTAGTGGTTTGCGGCTAGCGGGGGGAACTAGCACAGATACGCAGTATTTT.

The gene calls are TRBV30 and TRBJ2-7; D is uncertain. Germline CDR1 GTSNPN, CDR2 SVGIG (reference sequence). The ends were cut back, 3 bases at V and 3 bases at J, with 15 bases in the middle. CDR3 size: 14 residues. Written as DNA, the CDR3 is TGTGCCTGGAGGTTCGGAATAGGGATCTACGAGCAGTACTTC. Encoded protein: CAWRFGIGIYEQYF.

V and J are TRBV2 and TRBJ1-4, with a weak D call TRBD1 (6 bases). This CDR3 spans 16 amino acids. Deletions cut 8 bases from V and 8 bases from J, with 24 bases between. Germline V gene sequence: CDR1 SNHLY, CDR2 FYNNEI. CDR3 sequence reads: CASLPVRGGAREKLFF. The CDR3 DNA follows: TGTGCCAGCCTGCCGGTTCGGGGGGGCGCGAGGGAAAAACTGTTTTTT.

This chain connects TRBV19 to TRBJ1-2; 11 bases map to TRBD1. The germline CDR1 and CDR2 sequences are LNHDA and SQIVND (reference sequence). This CDR3 has 15 residues. Losses at the gene ends were 4 bases for V and 6 bases for J; bases not matched to a gene: 7. Here the CDR3 reads CASSSRDRGSDGYTF. The CDR3 DNA follows: TGTGCCAGTAGTAGCCGGGACAGGGGGAGCGATGGCTACACCTTC. Looking up the rest from reference TRBV19 and TRBJ1-2 gives the full variable domain: DGGITQSPKYLFRKEGQNVTLSCEQNLNHDAMYWYRQDPGQGLRLIYYSQIVNDFQKGDIAEGYSVSREKKESFPLTVTSAQKNPTAFYLCASSSRDRGSDGYTFGSGTRLTVV.

The genes are TRBV6-1 and TRBJ2-1; 9 positions match TRBD2. CDR3 length equals 15 residues. The V and J ends lost 5 bases and 4 bases, in that order; junction bases with no gene match: 6. Germline lookup yields CDR1 MNHNS and CDR2 SASEGT. CDR3: CASSPLAGNYNEQFF. CDR3 sequence (DNA): TGTGCCAGCAGTCCGCTAGCGGGGAATTACAATGAGCAGTTCTTC.

This clone was counted at least ten times. The chain links TRBV10-3 to TRBJ1-1, with D maybe TRBD1 (5 bases). The CDR3 sequence is 16 residues long. CDR1 and CDR2 from the germline V gene are ENHRY and SYGVKD. Trimming took 3 bases from V and 4 from J, leaving 18 bases between them. The CDR3 nucleotides read TGTGCCATCAGTGATGGCTCCCGGGGGGTAGTCACTGAAGCTTTCTTT. This translates into CAISDGSRGVVTEAFF.

This rearrangement joins TRBV28 to TRBJ1-1, with a weak D call TRBD1 (6 bases). Germline CDR1 reads MDHEN; CDR2 reads SYDVKM. The V end was cut by 3 bases, the J end by 7 bases, with 12 bases between. This CDR3 comprises 13 residues. CDR3 sequence reads: CASSFTGSGEAFF. The CDR3 bases are TGTGCCAGCAGTTTTACAGGGTCAGGTGAAGCTTTCTTT. The complete variable domain, with remaining parts taken from reference TRBV28 and TRBJ1-1, reads DVKVTQSSRYLVKRTGEKVFLECVQDMDHENMFWYRQDPGLGLRLIYFSYDVKMKEKGDIPEGYSVSREKKERFSLILESASTNQTSMYLCASSFTGSGEAFFGQGTRLTVV.

This clone ranks as large (0.1 to 1%). The chain employs TRBV5-1 and TRBJ1-2, with 12 bases that match TRBD1. The CDR3 runs 16 residues. Trimming removed 0 bases from V and 7 bases from J; junction bases left unmatched: 7. CDR1 and CDR2 from the germline V gene are SGHRS and YFSETQ. The CDR3 region is CASSLVPGTGGGGYTF. In DNA form, the CDR3 reads TGCGCCAGCAGCTTGGTACCAGGGACAGGGGGCGGTGGCTACACCTTC.

This clone was seen repeatedly, ten times or more. A clone one base away is much larger, so this may be a read error. This chain joins TRBV7-8 and TRBJ1-4; 7 bases line up with TRBD1. The junction had 6 bases not matched to a gene; V was cut back by 1 base and J by 7 bases. Germline values: CDR1 SGHVS, CDR2 FQNEAQ. The CDR3 sequence is 15 residues long. The CDR3 protein is CASSLEGQQSEKLFF. The CDR3 bases are TGTGCCAGCAGCTTAGAGGGACAGCAGAGTGAAAAACTGTTTTTT.

The sample holds a few counts of this clone. The rearrangement uses TRBV6-1 and TRBJ2-1; D possibly uses TRBD1 or TRBD2 (6 bases each). V was clipped by 6 bases and J by 8 bases, with 23 bases between them. This CDR3 region has 16 residues. Germline assignment: CDR1 MNHNS and CDR2 SASEGT. The CDR3: CASRYRGVEGSDEQFF. The CDR3 coding sequence is TGTGCCAGCAGATATAGGGGGGTAGAAGGTTCCGATGAGCAGTTCTTC.

By sample share, this clone is medium-sized. The chain has TRBV2 and TRBJ1-1, with D possibly being TRBD1 (5 bases). The length of the CDR3 is 15 residues. Germline V lookup: CDR1 SNHLY, CDR2 FYNNEI. The V gene lost 9 bases and the J gene lost 5 bases, with 22 bases spanning the gap. The CDR3 bases are TGTGCCAGGGACCCCTCGGCAGGGATGGGGACTGAAGCTTTCTTT. The encoded protein is CARDPSAGMGTEAFF.

This clone was picked up a small number of times. This rearrangement joins TRBV13 to TRBJ2-3; D is possibly TRBD2 (7 bases). The CDR3 length is 21 residues. Germline V gene sequence: CDR1 PRHDT, CDR2 FYEKMQ (reference sequence). Trimming took 5 bases from V and 2 from J, leaving 32 bases between them. CDR3 amino acids: CASSHGVLAGAPITLTDTQYF. The CDR3, as DNA: TGTGCCAGCAGCCATGGTGTGTTGGCGGGGGCCCCCATCACCCTCACAGATACGCAGTATTTT.

This clone is a singleton in its sample. V gene TRBV7-9 combines with J gene TRBJ2-2, with D uncertain. Trimming cost V 1 base and J 4 bases, with 7 bases left between them. The CDR3 is made up of 14 amino acids. CDR1 and CDR2 (germline): SEHNR, FQNEAQ (reference sequence). The CDR3 loop is CASSLVQPTGELFF. The CDR3 region has the DNA TGTGCCAGCAGCTTAGTACAGCCCACCGGGGAGCTGTTTTTT.

The CDR3 region is CASSPRQELNEKLFF. The CDR3 DNA is TGTGCCAGCTCACCACGACAGGAGCTTAATGAAAAACTGTTTTTT. The V gene is TRBV18, the J gene TRBJ1-4; possible D gene TRBD1, 6 bases. CDR1 KGHSH and CDR2 LQKENI come from the germline V gene. Trimming stripped 1 base from V and 4 bases from J, with 10 bases between. This CDR3 region has 15 residues. Together with reference TRBV18 and TRBJ1-4, the CDR3 gives the full variable domain: NAGVMQNPRHLVRRRGQEARLRCSPMKGHSHVYWYRQLPEEGLKFMVYLQKENIIDESGMPKERFSAEFPKEGPSILRIQQVVRGDSAAYFCASSPRQELNEKLFFGSGTQLSVL.

CDR3 sequence reads: CASSEGTWLYGYTF. Written as DNA, the CDR3 is TGTGCCAGCAGTGAAGGGACATGGCTCTATGGCTACACCTTC. The chain joins TRBV6-1 to TRBJ1-2, with TRBD1 as a possible D gene (5 bases). The V end lost 1 base, the J end lost 4 bases, and 10 bases lay between the germline ends. This CDR3 has 14 residues. Looked up from germline, CDR1 is MNHNS and CDR2 is SASEGT.